This TCR beta chain is from a study of blood T cell repertoires in COVID-19. At the level of the study: COVID-19 samples from acute and convalescent phases originated in the United States, Italy and Spain.

Generated by immunoSEQ multiplex PCR, the TCRdb table keeps only in-frame clones and is missing some. The sample includes around 140,000 clones, around 86% of them seen just once. Membership in each cohort depended on participant-reported clinical history. The germline V gene encodes CDR1 ENHRY and CDR2 SYGVKD. The V end was cut by 2 bases, the J end by 5 bases, with 13 bases between. The CDR3 covers 15 residues. The chain uses TRBV10-3 and TRBJ2-1, with D maybe TRBD1 (6 bases). The sequencing sample was made of PBMCs or T cells enriched from blood (not recorded which). The origin of this receptor is a man aged 55 to 69 who had recovered from COVID-19. As DNA, the CDR3 is TGTGCCATCAGTGAGCGGGTGGGGGCACACAATGAGCAGTTCTTC. Encoded protein: CAISERVGAHNEQFF.